This note documents a single T cell receptor beta chain sequence. Its antigen is currently unknown. The protocol was immunoSEQ multiplex PCR, while the TCRdb copy is restricted to in-frame clones and leaves out a portion. In the table there are roughly 70,000 clones, approximately 80% of which are singletons. The CDR3 is made up of 15 amino acids. Trimming cost V 1 base and J 2 bases, with 11 bases left between them. Germline CDR1 is LNHDA and CDR2 is SQIVND (reference sequence). These data come from a study of OX40 agonist ivuxolimab in advanced cancers. Study at large: While on treatment, patients had intravenous ivuxolimab at 0.01 to 10 mg/kg every 2 weeks. Partial responses were achieved by three patients: one hepatocellular carcinoma, two cutaneous melanoma. Study-level results: Certain nonresponders likewise exhibited a low normalized T-cell clonal expansion.

V gene TRBV19 combines with J gene TRBJ2-5; D not certain. The sequence came from an adult with an advanced solid tumor such as melanoma, head and neck, liver or kidney cancer. This specimen consisted of CD4+ or CD8+ T cells sorted from blood, obtained in a trial of the OX40 agonist ivuxolimab. The CDR3 sequence is CASSIVVRSQETQYF. The CDR3 nucleotides read TGTGCCAGTAGTATAGTAGTCAGGTCTCAAGAGACCCAGTACTTC.